These 18 T cell receptor beta chains originate from one sample sequenced in a study of blood T cell repertoires in COVID-19. This table comes from immunoSEQ multiplex PCR, and its TCRdb copy is limited to in-frame clones, with some not included. The sample records about 150,000 clones, approximately 82% being singletons. The specimen sequenced was peripheral blood. The source is a woman in her fifties or sixties with acute or convalescent COVID-19.

J is TRBJ1-5 and V is TRBV7-2; D is possibly TRBD1 (6 bases). The CDR3 is 13 residues long. The germline CDR1 and CDR2 sequences are SGHTA and FQGNSA. Trimming took off 3 bases at V and 5 bases at J, with 8 bases between the two ends. The CDR3, as DNA: TGTGCCAGCAGCTTGGGGGCCTATCAGCCCCAGCATTTT. This translates into CASSLGAYQPQHF.

This rearrangement joins TRBV12-3 or TRBV12-4 to TRBJ2-7; D is uncertain. CDR3 size: 13 residues. The V end lost 0 bases, the J end lost 3 bases, and 6 bases lay between the germline ends. CDR3 amino acids: CASSLARNYEQYF. As DNA, the CDR3 is TGTGCCAGCAGTTTAGCGCGAAACTACGAGCAGTACTTC.

The gene calls are TRBV19 and TRBJ1-6, with D possibly matching TRBD1 (6 bases). Looked up from germline, CDR1 is LNHDA and CDR2 is SQIVND (reference sequence). The CDR3 is 14 amino acids. The ends were cut back, 5 bases at V and 10 bases at J, with 15 bases in the middle. In DNA form, the CDR3 reads TGTGCCAGTAGTGCTGACAGGTTTGACTCACCCCTCCACTTT. Translation gives CASSADRFDSPLHF.

The table lists this clone with a few counts. The V and J genes are TRBV5-1 and TRBJ2-7; maybe TRBD1 (5 bases). From germline, CDR1 is SGHRS and CDR2 YFSETQ. CDR3 size: 14 residues. The germline V and J ends were trimmed by 5 bases and 0 bases, with 12 bases remaining between them. The DNA of the CDR3 is TGCGCCAGCAGGAAAATGACAGCCTCCTACGAGCAGTACTTC. It specifies CASRKMTASYEQYF.

The chain's CDR3 is CAWAGVPDTQYF. Here the CDR3 DNA reads TGTGCCTGGGCAGGGGTCCCAGATACGCAGTATTTT. The genes are TRBV30 and TRBJ2-3; a weak D match, TRBD1 (6 bases). The CDR3 runs 12 residues. Germline loops: CDR1 GTSNPN, CDR2 SVGIG (reference sequence). Trimming took 5 bases from V and 4 from J, leaving 10 bases between them.

The V call is TRBV18, the J call TRBJ2-3; possibly TRBD2 for D (6 bases). This CDR3 has 15 residues. The ends were cut back, 0 bases at V and 3 bases at J, with 10 bases in the middle. Germline V lookup: CDR1 KGHSH, CDR2 LQKENI. DNA for the CDR3: TGTGCCAGCTCACCACCGGAGGGGAGGACAGATACGCAGTATTTT. Its translation: CASSPPEGRTDTQYF.

This clone was seen more than once but under ten times. The rearrangement links TRBV7-2 to TRBJ1-2; the D gene is possibly TRBD1 (5 bases). The germline V gene has CDR1 SGHTA and CDR2 FQGNSA. Trimming took off 1 base at V and 2 bases at J, with 8 bases between the two ends. The CDR3 is made up of 14 amino acids. This CDR3 is CASSLVDRNYGYTF. As DNA, the CDR3 is TGTGCCAGCAGCTTAGTCGACAGAAACTATGGCTACACCTTC.

V usage is TRBV19 and J usage is TRBJ2-7; TRBD2 matches 9 bases. Germline V gene sequence: CDR1 LNHDA, CDR2 SQIVND (reference sequence). The ends lost 3 bases at V and 5 bases at J; junction bases unmatched: 2. The CDR3 length is 13 residues. The CDR3 DNA reads TGTGCCAGTAGTATCCTAGCGGGAAACGAGCAGTACTTC. Protein sequence: CASSILAGNEQYF. Variable domain in full (rest from reference TRBV19 and TRBJ2-7): DGGITQSPKYLFRKEGQNVTLSCEQNLNHDAMYWYRQDPGQGLRLIYYSQIVNDFQKGDIAEGYSVSREKKESFPLTVTSAQKNPTAFYLCASSILAGNEQYFGPGTRLTVT.

The chain couples TRBV28 to TRBJ2-7; tentative D call: TRBD1 (5 bases). This CDR3 is 13 amino acids long. CDR1 MDHEN and CDR2 SYDVKM come from the germline V gene. V lost 6 bases and J lost 6, with 15 bases in between. CDR3 sequence: CASRSTVPFEQYF. The CDR3, as DNA: TGTGCCAGCAGATCGACAGTCCCCTTCGAGCAGTACTTC.

The chain combines TRBV4-2 with TRBJ2-3; TRBD2 matches 9 bases. Trimming at V came to 1 base and at J to 2 bases, leaving 7 bases not matched to a gene. CDR1 is LGHNA and CDR2 is YNFKEQ in the germline V gene. CDR3 length: 17 amino acids. This chain's CDR3 is CASSQVKAGGSTDTQYF. In DNA form, the CDR3 reads TGTGCCAGCAGCCAAGTTAAAGCGGGGGGTTCCACAGATACGCAGTATTTT.

This clone was found a few times. The rearrangement links TRBV12-3 or TRBV12-4 to TRBJ2-7, with a tentative D call TRBD2 (6 bases). The CDR3 totals 12 residues. Trimming stripped 4 bases from V and 7 bases from J, with 11 bases between. DNA of the CDR3: TGTGCCAGCAGTTATACTAGCTGGGAGCAGTACTTC. Translation gives CASSYTSWEQYF.

This chain uses TRBV2 with TRBJ1-4; maybe TRBD1 (5 bases). The V end lost 5 bases, the J end lost 2 bases, and 12 bases lay between the germline ends. This CDR3 has 15 amino acids. Germline CDR1 and CDR2: SNHLY and FYNNEI. CDR3 in amino acids: CASSRYRSTNEKLFF. The CDR3 coding sequence is TGTGCCAGCAGTCGTTACAGGAGCACTAATGAAAAACTGTTTTTT.

The chain recombines TRBV10-3 with TRBJ1-1, with D tentatively TRBD1 (5 bases). Per the germline V gene, CDR1 is ENHRY and CDR2 is SYGVKD. The ends were cut back, 3 bases at V and 2 bases at J, with 10 bases in the middle. The CDR3 length is 14 residues. The CDR3 sequence: CAISDWGINTEAFF. In nucleotides, the CDR3 is TGTGCCATCAGTGATTGGGGCATTAACACTGAAGCTTTCTTT.

J is TRBJ1-3 and V is TRBV5-4; D is possibly TRBD1 (5 bases). Trimming shortened V by 0 bases and J by 0 bases, and 13 bases separated the two germline ends. This CDR3 has 17 residues. Germline V CDR1 and CDR2: SGHNT, YYREEE (reference sequence). CDR3 DNA: TGTGCCAGCAGCTTGGTGGGGCCACACCGCTCTGGAAACACCATATATTTT. Its protein product is CASSLVGPHRSGNTIYF.

The rearrangement joins TRBV11-2 to TRBJ1-5; D not certain. Germline V CDR1 and CDR2: SGHAT, FQNNGV. Trimming pared 5 bases from V and 5 bases from J, leaving 19 bases between. The CDR3 runs to 16 residues. The CDR3 coding sequence is TGTGCCAGCAGCCTATCGATATCACCCACTTATCAGCCCCAGCATTTT. Its protein product is CASSLSISPTYQPQHF.

The rearrangement uses TRBV25-1 and TRBJ2-1, with 10 bases aligning to TRBD2. The CDR3 consists of 16 residues. The germline V gene encodes CDR1 MGHDK and CDR2 SYGVNS. The ends lost 6 bases at V and 3 bases at J; junction bases unmatched: 8. This CDR3 reads CASRGGASGSYNEQFF. CDR3 DNA: TGTGCCAGCAGAGGAGGGGCTAGCGGGAGCTACAATGAGCAGTTCTTC.

This clone was found once. This chain connects TRBV12-5 to TRBJ2-5, with a possible D match to TRBD2 (6 bases). The CDR3 loop spans 14 amino acids. Germline V gives CDR1 LGHNT, CDR2 FRNRAP. V lost 5 bases to trimming and J lost 5 bases, with 15 bases between them. The CDR3 nucleotides read TGTGCTAGTGGTCCCGACTTGGGGAGGGAGACCCAGTACTTC. Its translation: CASGPDLGRETQYF.

V usage is TRBV6-5 and J usage is TRBJ1-2; D gene unclear. The V and J ends lost 6 bases and 0 bases respectively, with 8 bases between them. CDR1 MNHEY and CDR2 SVGAGI come from the germline V gene. This CDR3 comprises 13 residues. This chain's CDR3 is CASSREANYGYTF. In nucleotides, the CDR3 is TGTGCCAGCAGCCGAGAAGCTAACTATGGCTACACCTTC.